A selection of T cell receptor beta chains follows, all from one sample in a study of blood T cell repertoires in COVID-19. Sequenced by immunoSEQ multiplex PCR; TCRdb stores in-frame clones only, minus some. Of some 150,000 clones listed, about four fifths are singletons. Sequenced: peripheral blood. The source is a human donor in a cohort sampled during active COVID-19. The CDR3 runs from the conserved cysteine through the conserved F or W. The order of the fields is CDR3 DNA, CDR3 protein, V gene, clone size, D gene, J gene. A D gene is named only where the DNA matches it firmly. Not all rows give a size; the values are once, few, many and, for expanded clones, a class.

TGTGCCAGCAGCCAAGGCGGGGGGCGCACAGATACGCAGTATTTT CASSQGGGRTDTQYF TRBV3-1/TRBV3-2 . TRBD2 TRBJ2-3
TGTGCCAGCAGCCACCAGGGACTAGCGGGAGGGCCAAACAATGAGCAGTTCTTC CASSHQGLAGGPNNEQFF TRBV3-1/TRBV3-2 . TRBD2 TRBJ2-1
TGTGCCAGCAGCCCTGGGGACAGTACCGGGGAGCTGTTTTTT CASSPGDSTGELFF TRBV7-3 . TRBD1 TRBJ2-2
TGTGCCAGCAGCAACCCCGGGACAAGTGAGCAGTTCTTC CASSNPGTSEQFF TRBV13 . . TRBJ2-1
TGTGCCAGCAGCGACGGGACAGCCTACGAGCAGTACTTC CASSDGTAYEQYF TRBV9 . TRBD1 TRBJ2-7
TGTGCCAGCAGCGACCCAGGGGGCGCCCACACCGGGGAGCTGTTTTTT CASSDPGGAHTGELFF TRBV9 . TRBD1 TRBJ2-2
TGTGCCAGCAGTTTATCCAGGGTCAATCAGCCCCAGCATTTT CASSLSRVNQPQHF TRBV28 few . TRBJ1-5
TGTGCCAGCAGCGTAGGGAGCGGGGGACTTTACGAGCAGTACTTC CASSVGSGGLYEQYF TRBV9 . TRBD2 TRBJ2-7
TGTGCCAGCAGCGAAGGGACTAGCGGTAACACCGGGGAGCTGTTTTTT CASSEGTSGNTGELFF TRBV7-9 . TRBD2 TRBJ2-2
TGTGCCAGCAGTGAAGCGCTTTCGGGACTAGCGGGGGCCTACGAGCAGTACTTC CASSEALSGLAGAYEQYF TRBV6-1 few TRBD2 TRBJ2-7
TGTGCCAGCAGTTACCAGAATAATCAGCCCCAGCATTTT CASSYQNNQPQHF TRBV21-1 . . TRBJ1-5
TGCGCCAGCAGCTTGGGGGGGACACGCTACGAGCAGTACTTC CASSLGGTRYEQYF TRBV5-1 . . TRBJ2-7
TGTGCCTGGAGTTTTCGGACAGGGGGGAACACTGAAGCTTTCTTT CAWSFRTGGNTEAFF TRBV30 . TRBD1 TRBJ1-1
TGTGCCAGCAGCTTAGGCTTAGGCAGCGACCCGGGACAGGAACAAGAGACCCAGTACTTC CASSLGLGSDPGQEQETQYF TRBV13 . TRBD1 TRBJ2-5
TGTGCCAGCAGTTTAGACAGGGGGGGAACTGAAGCTTTCTTT CASSLDRGGTEAFF TRBV2 . TRBD1 TRBJ1-1
TGTGCCAGCAGCTTGGCCAAGGGGGCAGATACGCAGTATTTT CASSLAKGADTQYF TRBV5-4 . . TRBJ2-3
TGTGCCAGCAGCCCCGCACAGGGGGTGCGGCAAGGCTACACCTTC CASSPAQGVRQGYTF TRBV3-1/TRBV3-2 . TRBD1 TRBJ1-2
TGTGCCAGCAGTGAGGCGGCAGGGGATAGGAACACTGAAGCTTTCTTT CASSEAAGDRNTEAFF TRBV2 . . TRBJ1-1